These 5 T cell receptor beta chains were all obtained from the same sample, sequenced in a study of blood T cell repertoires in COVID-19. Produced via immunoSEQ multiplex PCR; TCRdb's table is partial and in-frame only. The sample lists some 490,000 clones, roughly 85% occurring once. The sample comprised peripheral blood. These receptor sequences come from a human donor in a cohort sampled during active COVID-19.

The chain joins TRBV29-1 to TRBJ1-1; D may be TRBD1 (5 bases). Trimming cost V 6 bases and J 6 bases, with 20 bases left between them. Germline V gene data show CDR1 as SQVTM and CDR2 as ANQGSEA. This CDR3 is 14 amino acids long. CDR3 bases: TGCAGCGTCGGTCAAGGCGGGGGGTACGCTGAAGCTTTCTTT. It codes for CSVGQGGGYAEAFF.

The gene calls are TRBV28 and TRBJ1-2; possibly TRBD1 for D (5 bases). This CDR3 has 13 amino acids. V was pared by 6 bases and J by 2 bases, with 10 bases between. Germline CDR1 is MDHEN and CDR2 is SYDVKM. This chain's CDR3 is CASSPTVNYGYTF. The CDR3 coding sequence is TGTGCCAGCAGCCCGACAGTGAACTATGGCTACACCTTC.

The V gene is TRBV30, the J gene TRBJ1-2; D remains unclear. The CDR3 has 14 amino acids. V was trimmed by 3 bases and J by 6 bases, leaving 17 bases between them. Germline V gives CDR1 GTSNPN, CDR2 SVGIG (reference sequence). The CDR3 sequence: CAWSFEGGNHGYTF. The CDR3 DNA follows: TGTGCCTGGAGCTTTGAGGGAGGGAATCATGGCTACACCTTC.

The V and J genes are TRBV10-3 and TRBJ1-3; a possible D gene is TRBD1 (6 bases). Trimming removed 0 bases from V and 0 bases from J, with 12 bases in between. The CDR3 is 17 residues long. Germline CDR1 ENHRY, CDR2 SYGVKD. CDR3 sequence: CAISESTQGSSGNTIYF. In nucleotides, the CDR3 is TGTGCCATCAGTGAGTCGACTCAGGGGAGCTCTGGAAACACCATATATTTT.

CDR3 amino acids: CAWSISGNQPQHF. For the CDR3, the DNA is TGTGCCTGGAGTATTTCAGGGAATCAGCCCCAGCATTTT. This chain joins TRBV30 and TRBJ1-5; tentative D call: TRBD1 (5 bases). The CDR3 loop spans 13 amino acids. The V end was cut by 2 bases, the J end by 4 bases, with 9 bases between. Germline-derived CDR1 and CDR2 are GTSNPN and SVGIG (reference sequence).